The rows below give T cell receptor beta chains drawn from one sample of a study of T cell repertoires in cytomegalovirus infection. In TCRdb, the reads were re-called with MiXCR into one record per CDR3 protein. The sample includes approximately 990,000 distinct CDR3 sequences, under 40% of them seen just once. Their recognized antigens are unknown. The material sequenced was cultured CD8+ T cells from PBMCs, taken from culture after CMV antigen stimulation. These receptors originate from a human donor in good health (CMV status not recorded). Some clones in this sample may be carry-over from other donors' samples. The CDR3 runs from the conserved cysteine through the conserved F or W. A D gene is named only where the DNA matches it firmly. Rows give clone size only sometimes, using once, few, many, or a class for an expanded clone.

V	D	size	J	DNA	CDR3
TRBV7-6	NA	NA	TRBJ2-5	TGTGCCAGCAGCACCGACACATTACGGCCTCAAGAGACCCAGTACTTC	CASSTDTLRPQETQYF
TRBV6-5	TRBD2	few	TRBJ2-5	TGTGCCAGCATGATGATAGCGGGGGACCAACAAGAGACCCAGTACTTC	CASMMIAGDQQETQYF
TRBV7-9	NA	NA	TRBJ2-5	TGTGCCAGCAGCTTAGGGCAGTTAGTGCTGCCCCAAGAGACCCAGTACTTC	CASSLGQLVLPQETQYF
TRBV19	NA	NA	TRBJ1-4	TGTGCCAGTAGTATAGGGATGGCAACAGCTAATGAAAAACTGTTTTTT	CASSIGMATANEKLFF
TRBV7-2	TRBD2	many	TRBJ2-5	TGTGCCAGCAGCTTAGGATGGAGGGAGGGACGAGAGACCCAGTACTTC	CASSLGWREGRETQYF
TRBV13	NA	NA	TRBJ2-3	TGTGCCAGCAGCTCCAAGTCGACAGATACGCAGTATTTT	CASSSKSTDTQYF
TRBV7-6	NA	many	TRBJ1-4	TGTGCCAGCAGCTTAGTTTCAGGCGAGAATGAAAAACTGTTTTTT	CASSLVSGENEKLFF
TRBV4-1	TRBD2	NA	TRBJ2-5	TGCGCCAGCAGCCAAGATCAAGCGGGGGGCCCAAAGACCCAGTACTTC	CASSQDQAGGPKTQYF
TRBV6-5	NA	NA	TRBJ2-5	TGTGCCAGCAGTTACTATGCTCCTCTCGTGAGGGGGACGGAAGAGACCCAGTACTTC	CASSYYAPLVRGTEETQYF
TRBV6-6	NA	NA	TRBJ2-2	TGTGCCAGTGTTGTACGAGGCGACACCGGGGAGCTGTTTTTT	CASVVRGDTGELFF
TRBV7-9	NA	NA	TRBJ1-4	TGTGCCAGCAGGGGGGACACAGGTGAACTCCAAGGAAATGAAAAACTGTTTTTT	CASRGDTGELQGNEKLFF
TRBV28	NA	NA	TRBJ2-3	TGTGCCAGCAGCTCGGGGGGCGGGGGCGTCACAGATACGCAGTATTTT	CASSSGGGGVTDTQYF
TRBV6-6	TRBD1	few	TRBJ2-3	TGTGCCAGCAGGCCGACAGGGGGCCAGGATACGCAGTATTTT	CASRPTGGQDTQYF
TRBV2	TRBD2	few	TRBJ2-3	TGTGCCAGCAGCCCACTAGCGGGGACAGATACGCAGTATTTT	CASSPLAGTDTQYF
TRBV6-5	NA	NA	TRBJ2-4	TGTGCCAGCAGATACGGGGGGCATGGAAACATTCAGTACTTC	CASRYGGHGNIQYF
TRBV27	NA	NA	TRBJ2-1	TGTGCCAGCAGTTTATCGCTGGATAGTGAGCAGTTCTTC	CASSLSLDSEQFF
TRBV7-6	NA	NA	TRBJ2-7	TGTGCCAGCAGCTTAGTCCGGGGGGCGGGTGAGCAGTACTTC	CASSLVRGAGEQYF
TRBV11-2	NA	NA	TRBJ1-4	TGTGCCAGCAGCTTAGGAGCAGGGCTGACTAATGAAAAACTGTTTTTT	CASSLGAGLTNEKLFF
TRBV5-6	NA	few	TRBJ2-3	TGTGCCAGCAGCTTGGGACAGACCACAGATACGCAGTATTTT	CASSLGQTTDTQYF
TRBV7-2	TRBD2	NA	TRBJ2-7	TGTGCCAGCAGCTTAGGGGTAGCGGGTCTTAAATTCTACGAGCAGTACTTC	CASSLGVAGLKFYEQYF
TRBV12-3/TRBV12-4	TRBD2	NA	TRBJ2-7	TGTGCCAGCAGTTTAGGGACTAGCGGGGCTGCCTACGAGCAGTACTTC	CASSLGTSGAAYEQYF
TRBV4-1	NA	NA	TRBJ2-4	TGCGCCAGCAGCCAAGACCCGTTAGCCAAAAACATTCAGTACTTC	CASSQDPLAKNIQYF
TRBV27	NA	few	TRBJ2-1	TGTGCCAGCGGTCTCGGGACCAGGGATGAGCAGTTCTTC	CASGLGTRDEQFF
TRBV6-1	TRBD2	NA	TRBJ2-7	TGTGCCAGCAGTGAATTTGGGCGGGGGAGCTCCTACGAGCAGTACTTC	CASSEFGRGSSYEQYF
TRBV27	NA	few	TRBJ2-2	TGTGCCAGCAGTCGTCTCATGAACACCGGGGAGCTGTTTTTT	CASSRLMNTGELFF
TRBV7-9	TRBD1	many	TRBJ1-6	TGTGCCAGCAGCCGGGACAGCGATAATTCACCCCTCCACTTT	CASSRDSDNSPLHF
TRBV6-5	NA	few	TRBJ2-7	TGTGCCAGCAGCCCCATTGGAAGCTACGAGCAGTACTTC	CASSPIGSYEQYF
TRBV7-8	NA	NA	TRBJ2-1	TGTGCCAACAGCTCTAACAATGAGCAGTTCTTC	CANSSNNEQFF
TRBV19	TRBD2	few	TRBJ2-1	TGTGCCAGTAGTTTAGCGGGGTCCCACAATGAGCAGTTCTTC	CASSLAGSHNEQFF
TRBV24-1	NA	few	TRBJ2-1	TGTGCCACCAGTGATTCACCGGGACACAAGGTACGCAATGAGCAGTTCTTC	CATSDSPGHKVRNEQFF
TRBV5-1	TRBD1	few	TRBJ2-7	TGCGCCAGCAGCTGGGGTACAGGGGCCAGGATCGAGCAGTACTTC	CASSWGTGARIEQYF
TRBV6-6	TRBD1	NA	TRBJ2-1	TGTGCCAGCCAAGCACGTGTGGGACAGGGGGCCAATGAGCAGTTCTTC	CASQARVGQGANEQFF
TRBV6-1	TRBD1	NA	TRBJ1-1	TGTGCCAGCAGGGCCGCTTGGGAGGGGGCGAACACTGAAGCTTTCTTT	CASRAAWEGANTEAFF
TRBV6-2/TRBV6-3	NA	few	TRBJ1-1	TGTGCCAGCAGTTACGTCTCAGAAGCTTTCTTT	CASSYVSEAFF
TRBV12-3/TRBV12-4	NA	NA	TRBJ1-4	TGTGCCAGTTGGGCGCCGGGGACTAATGAAAAACTGTTTTTT	CASWAPGTNEKLFF
TRBV12-3/TRBV12-4	NA	NA	TRBJ2-7	TGTGCCAGCGGCAGGTGGGCCTCCTACGAGCAGTACTTC	CASGRWASYEQYF
TRBV4-1	NA	NA	TRBJ1-1	TGCGCCAGCAGCCAAGATTCAGGGGTAGCTGAAGCTTTCTTT	CASSQDSGVAEAFF
TRBV2	NA	NA	TRBJ1-5	TGTGCCAGCAGTGAAGTCACAACCCCAAATCAGCCCCAGCATTTT	CASSEVTTPNQPQHF
TRBV29-1	NA	NA	TRBJ2-1	TGCAGCGTTGATGGGGGCGCTGAGCAGTTCTTC	CSVDGGAEQFF
TRBV7-8	TRBD1	many	TRBJ1-1	TGTGCCAGCAGCTTACTCAACCGGGACAGGGCCCTTGAAGCTTTCTTT	CASSLLNRDRALEAFF
TRBV20-1	TRBD2	few	TRBJ2-1	TGCAGTGCTAGAGCCTCCGGACTAGCGGGGGGCCGCTTTCTTGTGAACAATGAGCAGTTCTTC	CSARASGLAGGRFLVNNEQFF
TRBV28	NA	many	TRBJ2-5	TGTGCCAGCAGTTTACCCCTAGGGCAGGGCCCGAACTTC	CASSLPLGQGPNF
TRBV11-1	NA	NA	TRBJ2-5	TGTGCCAGCAGCTTAGCTTACCGGGCCCTACAAGAGACCCAGTACTTC	CASSLAYRALQETQYF
TRBV12-3/TRBV12-4	TRBD2	few	TRBJ2-3	TGCGCCAGCAGTCCCGGGATAGCGGGGGGACGGGATACGCAGTATTTT	CASSPGIAGGRDTQYF
TRBV5-1	NA	NA	TRBJ1-2	TGCGCCAGCAGCGGTGGGGGCAGGGCCTATGGCTACACCTTC	CASSGGGRAYGYTF
TRBV14	NA	few	TRBJ2-5	TGTGCCAGCAGCCAGAGGGCAGGGTTGGAGACCCAGTACTTC	CASSQRAGLETQYF